This T cell receptor (beta chain) derives from a study of beta chain features in type 1 diabetes. The study's findings and limits: The study found that naive, central memory and Treg TCRB repertoires appeared more similar in patients than in healthy donors. TCRB CDR3s from Type 1 diabetes patients were moderately but significantly shorter in all four CD4+ subsets.

On this clone: What it binds is not known.

The sequenced template was cDNA made from the entire isolated RNA. The method was immunoSEQ multiplex PCR; TCRdb's version includes in-frame clones alone and lacks a portion of them. The table has approximately 260,000 clones, just over 20% seen once. The CDR3 runs 15 residues. CDR1 KGHSH and CDR2 LQKENI come from the germline V gene. V shed 3 bases, J shed 8 bases, and the junction held 10 bases outside the gene matches. This TCR was recovered from a woman in her 40s with type 1 diabetes. The material sequenced was naive CD4+ T cells from blood. The J gene is TRBJ2-1, the V gene TRBV18; 7 nucleotides match TRBD2. DNA for the CDR3: TGTGCCAGCTCACCGAGGACTAGAAGGACGCATGAGCAGTTCTTC. It is translated as CASSPRTRRTHEQFF.